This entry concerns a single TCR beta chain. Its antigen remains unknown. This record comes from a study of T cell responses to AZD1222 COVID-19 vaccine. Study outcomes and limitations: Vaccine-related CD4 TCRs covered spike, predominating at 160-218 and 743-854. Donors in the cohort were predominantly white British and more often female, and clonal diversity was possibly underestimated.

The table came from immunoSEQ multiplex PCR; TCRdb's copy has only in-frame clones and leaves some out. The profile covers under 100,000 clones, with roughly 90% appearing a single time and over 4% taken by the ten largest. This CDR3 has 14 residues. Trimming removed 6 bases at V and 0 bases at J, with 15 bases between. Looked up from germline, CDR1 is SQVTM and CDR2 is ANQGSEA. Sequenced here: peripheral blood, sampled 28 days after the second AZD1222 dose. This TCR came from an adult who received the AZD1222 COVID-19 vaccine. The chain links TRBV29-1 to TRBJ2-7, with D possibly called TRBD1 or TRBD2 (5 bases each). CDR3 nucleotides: TGCAGCGTCCCCGGGCCTGGGGGCTCCTACGAGCAGTACTTC. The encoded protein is CSVPGPGGSYEQYF.